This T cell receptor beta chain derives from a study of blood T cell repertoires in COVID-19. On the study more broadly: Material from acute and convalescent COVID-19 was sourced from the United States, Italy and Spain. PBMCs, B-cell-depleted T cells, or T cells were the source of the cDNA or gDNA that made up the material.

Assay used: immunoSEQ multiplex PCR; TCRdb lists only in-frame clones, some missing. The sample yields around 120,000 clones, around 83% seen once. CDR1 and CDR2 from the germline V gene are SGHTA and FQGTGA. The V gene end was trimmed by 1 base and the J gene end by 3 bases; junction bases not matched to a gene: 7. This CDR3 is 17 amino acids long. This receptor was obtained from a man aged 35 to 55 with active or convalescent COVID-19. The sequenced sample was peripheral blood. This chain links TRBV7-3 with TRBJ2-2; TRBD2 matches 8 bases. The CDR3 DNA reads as TGTGCCAGCAGCTTAAGGAGCGGGGGTTTTGACACCGGGGAGCTGTTTTTT. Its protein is CASSLRSGGFDTGELFF.